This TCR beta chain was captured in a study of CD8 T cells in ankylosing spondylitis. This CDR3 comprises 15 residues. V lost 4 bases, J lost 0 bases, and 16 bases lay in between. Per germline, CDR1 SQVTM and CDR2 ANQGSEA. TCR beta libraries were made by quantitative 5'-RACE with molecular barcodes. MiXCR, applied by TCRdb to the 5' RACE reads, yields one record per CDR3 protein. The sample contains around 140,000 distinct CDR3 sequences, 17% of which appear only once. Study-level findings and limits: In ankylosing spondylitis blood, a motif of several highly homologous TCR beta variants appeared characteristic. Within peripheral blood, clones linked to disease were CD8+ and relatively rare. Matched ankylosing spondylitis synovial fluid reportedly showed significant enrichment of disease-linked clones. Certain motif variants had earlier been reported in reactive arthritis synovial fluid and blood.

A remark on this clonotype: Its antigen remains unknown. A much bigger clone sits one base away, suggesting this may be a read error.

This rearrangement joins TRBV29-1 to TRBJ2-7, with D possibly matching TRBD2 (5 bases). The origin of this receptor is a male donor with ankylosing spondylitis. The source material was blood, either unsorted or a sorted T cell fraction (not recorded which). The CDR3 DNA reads TGCAGCGTTGTACTTAGCGATACCGCCTCCTACGAGCAGTACTTC. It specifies CSVVLSDTASYEQYF.